A single TCR beta chain is shown here with its context. These data come from a study of blood T cell repertoires in COVID-19. The method was immunoSEQ multiplex PCR; TCRdb's version includes in-frame clones alone and lacks a portion of them. The repertoire holds about 300,000 clones, around 90% seen once, with about 1.7% in the top ten. CDR1 is MNHEY, CDR2 SMNVEV, per germline (reference sequence). The V and J ends lost 5 bases and 3 bases, in that order; junction bases with no gene match: 5. The CDR3 totals 14 residues. The source of this sequence is a woman aged 40-49 years who had recovered from COVID-19. V usage is TRBV27 and J usage is TRBJ1-2, with TRBD1 identical over 8 bases. The sample comprised PBMCs or T cells enriched from blood (not recorded which). Here the CDR3 DNA reads TGTGCCAGCAGTACCACGACAGGGGACTATGGCTACACCTTC. Its protein product is CASSTTTGDYGYTF.